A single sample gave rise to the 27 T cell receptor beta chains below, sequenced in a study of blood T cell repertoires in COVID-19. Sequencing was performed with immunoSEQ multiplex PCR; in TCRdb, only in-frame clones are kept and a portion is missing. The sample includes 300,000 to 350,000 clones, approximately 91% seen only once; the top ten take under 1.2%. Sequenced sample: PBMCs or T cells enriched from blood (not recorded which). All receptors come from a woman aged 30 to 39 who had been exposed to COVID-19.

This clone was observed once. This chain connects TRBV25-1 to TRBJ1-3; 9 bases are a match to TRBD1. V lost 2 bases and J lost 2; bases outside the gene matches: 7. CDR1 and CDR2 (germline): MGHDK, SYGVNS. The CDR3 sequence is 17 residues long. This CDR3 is CASSERWGDRAGNTIYF. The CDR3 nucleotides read TGTGCCAGCAGTGAACGATGGGGGGACAGGGCTGGAAACACCATATATTTT. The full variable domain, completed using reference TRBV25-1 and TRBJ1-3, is EADIYQTPRYLVIGTGKKITLECSQTMGHDKMYWYQQDPGMELHLIHYSYGVNSTEKGDLSSESTVSRIRTEHFPLTLESARPSHTSQYLCASSERWGDRAGNTIYFGEGSWLTVV.

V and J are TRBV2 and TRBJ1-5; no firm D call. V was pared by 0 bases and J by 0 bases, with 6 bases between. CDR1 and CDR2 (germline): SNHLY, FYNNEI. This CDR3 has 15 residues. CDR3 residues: CASSEALSSNQPQHF. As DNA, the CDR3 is TGTGCCAGCAGTGAAGCGCTTAGTAGCAATCAGCCCCAGCATTTT.

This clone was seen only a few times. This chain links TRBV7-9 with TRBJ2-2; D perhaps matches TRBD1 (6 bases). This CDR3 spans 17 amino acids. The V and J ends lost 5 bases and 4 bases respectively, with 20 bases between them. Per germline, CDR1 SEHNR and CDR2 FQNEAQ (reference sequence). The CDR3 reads CASSLLPPGAGTGELFF. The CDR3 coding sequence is TGTGCCAGCAGCCTCTTACCGCCAGGGGCGGGCACCGGGGAGCTGTTTTTT.

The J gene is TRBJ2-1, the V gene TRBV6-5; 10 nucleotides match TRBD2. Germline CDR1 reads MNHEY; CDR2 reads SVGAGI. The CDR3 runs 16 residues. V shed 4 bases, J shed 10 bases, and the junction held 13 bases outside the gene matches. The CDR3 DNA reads TGTGCCAGCAGTTCACCCTCTAGCGGGAGCGGACCGGAGCAGTTCTTC. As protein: CASSSPSSGSGPEQFF.

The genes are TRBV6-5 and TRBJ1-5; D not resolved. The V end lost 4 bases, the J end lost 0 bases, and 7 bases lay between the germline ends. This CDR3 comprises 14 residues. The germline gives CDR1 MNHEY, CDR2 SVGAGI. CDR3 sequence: CASSWRYSNQPQHF. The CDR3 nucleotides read TGTGCCAGCAGTTGGCGGTATAGCAATCAGCCCCAGCATTTT.

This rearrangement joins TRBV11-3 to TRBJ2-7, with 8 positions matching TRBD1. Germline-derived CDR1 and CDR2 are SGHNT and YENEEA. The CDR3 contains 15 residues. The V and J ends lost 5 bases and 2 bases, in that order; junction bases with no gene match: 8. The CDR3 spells CASSPGTGEPYEQYF. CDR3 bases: TGTGCCAGCAGCCCCGGGACAGGAGAACCCTACGAGCAGTACTTC.

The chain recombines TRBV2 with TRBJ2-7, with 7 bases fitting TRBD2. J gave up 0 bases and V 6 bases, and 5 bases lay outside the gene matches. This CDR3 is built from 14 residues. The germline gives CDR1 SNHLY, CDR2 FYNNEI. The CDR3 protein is CASRARESSYEQYF. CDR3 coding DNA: TGTGCCAGCAGGGCGCGGGAGTCCTCCTACGAGCAGTACTTC.

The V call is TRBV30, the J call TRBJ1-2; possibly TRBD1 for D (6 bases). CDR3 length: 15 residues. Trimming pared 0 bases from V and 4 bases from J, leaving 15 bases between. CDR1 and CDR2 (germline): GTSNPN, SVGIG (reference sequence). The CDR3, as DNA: TGTGCCTGGAGTGTAGAGGCAGGGGCTTTCTATGGCTACACCTTC. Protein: CAWSVEAGAFYGYTF.

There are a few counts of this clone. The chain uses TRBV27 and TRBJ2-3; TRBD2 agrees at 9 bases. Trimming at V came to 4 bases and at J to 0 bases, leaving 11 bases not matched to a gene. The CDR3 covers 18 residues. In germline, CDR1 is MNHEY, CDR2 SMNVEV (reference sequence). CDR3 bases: TGTGCCAGCAGTTCAAGAGCGGGAGGTGCCTTCAGCACAGATACGCAGTATTTT. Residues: CASSSRAGGAFSTDTQYF.

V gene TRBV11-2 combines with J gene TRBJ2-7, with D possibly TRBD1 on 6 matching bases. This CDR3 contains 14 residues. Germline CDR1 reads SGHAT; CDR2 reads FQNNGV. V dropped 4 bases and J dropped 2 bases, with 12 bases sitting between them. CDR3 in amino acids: CASSSGQFTYEQYF. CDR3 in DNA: TGTGCCAGCAGCTCCGGACAGTTTACCTACGAGCAGTACTTC.

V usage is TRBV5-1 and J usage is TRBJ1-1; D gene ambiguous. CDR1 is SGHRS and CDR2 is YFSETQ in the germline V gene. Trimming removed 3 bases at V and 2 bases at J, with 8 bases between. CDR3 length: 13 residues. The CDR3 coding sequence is TGCGCCAGCAGCTGGAACAGAAACACTGAAGCTTTCTTT. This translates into CASSWNRNTEAFF.

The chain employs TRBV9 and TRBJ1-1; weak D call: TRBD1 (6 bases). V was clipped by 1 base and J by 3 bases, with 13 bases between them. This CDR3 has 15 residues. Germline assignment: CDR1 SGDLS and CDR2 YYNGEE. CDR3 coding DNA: TGTGCCAGCAGCGTACGGGGACAATTCGACACTGAAGCTTTCTTT. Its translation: CASSVRGQFDTEAFF.

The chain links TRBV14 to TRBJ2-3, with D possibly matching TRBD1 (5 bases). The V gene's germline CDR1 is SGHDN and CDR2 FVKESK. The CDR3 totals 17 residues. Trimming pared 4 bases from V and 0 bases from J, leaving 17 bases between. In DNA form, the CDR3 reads TGTGCCAGCAGCCCCCTCTCCGGACAAAGAAGCACAGATACGCAGTATTTT. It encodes CASSPLSGQRSTDTQYF. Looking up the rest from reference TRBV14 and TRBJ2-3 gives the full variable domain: EAGVTQFPSHSVIEKGQTVTLRCDPISGHDNLYWYRRVMGKEIKFLLHFVKESKQDESGMPNNRFLAERTGGTYSTLKVQPAELEDSGVYFCASSPLSGQRSTDTQYFGPGTRLTVL.

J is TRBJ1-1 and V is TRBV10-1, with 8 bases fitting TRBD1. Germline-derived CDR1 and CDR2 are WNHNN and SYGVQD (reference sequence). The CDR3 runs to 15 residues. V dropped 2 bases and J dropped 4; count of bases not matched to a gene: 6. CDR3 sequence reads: CASSEARQGSTEAFF. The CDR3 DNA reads TGCGCCAGCAGTGAGGCGAGACAGGGGAGCACTGAAGCTTTCTTT.

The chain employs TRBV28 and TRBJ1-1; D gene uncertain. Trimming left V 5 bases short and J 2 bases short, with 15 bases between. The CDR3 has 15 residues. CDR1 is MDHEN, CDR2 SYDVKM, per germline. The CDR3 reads CASSPHRQSNTEAFF. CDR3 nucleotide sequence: TGTGCCAGCAGTCCCCATCGACAAAGCAACACTGAAGCTTTCTTT.

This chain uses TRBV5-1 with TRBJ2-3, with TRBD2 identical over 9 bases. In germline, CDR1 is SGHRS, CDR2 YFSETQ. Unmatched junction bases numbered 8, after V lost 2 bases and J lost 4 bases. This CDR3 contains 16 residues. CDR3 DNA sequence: TGCGCCAGCAGCTTATTAGCGGGAGCAGTTTCAGATACGCAGTATTTT. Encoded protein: CASSLLAGAVSDTQYF.

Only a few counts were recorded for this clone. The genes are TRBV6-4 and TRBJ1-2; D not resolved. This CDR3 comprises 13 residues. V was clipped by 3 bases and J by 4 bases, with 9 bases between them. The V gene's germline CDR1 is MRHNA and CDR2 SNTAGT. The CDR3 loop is CASSEVTGYGYTF. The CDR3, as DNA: TGTGCCAGCAGTGAGGTGACGGGCTATGGCTACACCTTC.

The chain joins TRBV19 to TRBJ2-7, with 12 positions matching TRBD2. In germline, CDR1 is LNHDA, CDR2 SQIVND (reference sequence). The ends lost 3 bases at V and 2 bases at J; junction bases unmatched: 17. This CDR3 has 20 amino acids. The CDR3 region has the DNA TGTGCCAGTAGTATTGCCTGGCCAAAAACTAGCGGGAGGTCTCCCTACGAGCAGTACTTC. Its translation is CASSIAWPKTSGRSPYEQYF.

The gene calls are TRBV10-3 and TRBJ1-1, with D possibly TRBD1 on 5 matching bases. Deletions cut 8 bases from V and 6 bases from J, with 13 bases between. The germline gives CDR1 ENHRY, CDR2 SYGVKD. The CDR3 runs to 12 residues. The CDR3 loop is CAIATREAEAFF. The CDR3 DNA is TGTGCCATCGCGACCAGGGAAGCTGAAGCTTTCTTT.

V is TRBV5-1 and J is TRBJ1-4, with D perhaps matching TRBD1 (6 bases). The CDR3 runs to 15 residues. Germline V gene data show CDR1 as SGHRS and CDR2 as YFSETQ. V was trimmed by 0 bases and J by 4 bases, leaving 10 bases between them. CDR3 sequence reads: CASSLARGGNEKLFF. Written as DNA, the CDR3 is TGCGCCAGCAGCTTGGCCAGAGGGGGTAATGAAAAACTGTTTTTT.

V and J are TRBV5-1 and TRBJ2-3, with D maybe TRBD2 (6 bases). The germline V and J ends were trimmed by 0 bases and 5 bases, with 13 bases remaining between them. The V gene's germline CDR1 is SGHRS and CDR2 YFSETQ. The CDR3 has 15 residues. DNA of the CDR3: TGCGCCAGCAGCTTGGGGGGACTGCAGGGAGATACGCAGTATTTT. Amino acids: CASSLGGLQGDTQYF.

CDR3 sequence reads: CSVERSGSSYEQYF. Written as DNA, the CDR3 is TGCAGCGTTGAGCGGAGCGGGAGTTCATACGAGCAGTACTTC. This chain connects TRBV29-1 to TRBJ2-7, with 8 bases lining up with TRBD2. Germline V gives CDR1 SQVTM, CDR2 ANQGSEA. The V segment lost 3 bases and the J segment 4 bases; nucleotides outside the gene matches: 8. CDR3 length: 14 residues.

CDR3: CASSPRLDREETQYF. For the CDR3, the DNA is TGTGCCAGCAGCCCCCGTTTGGACAGGGAAGAGACCCAGTACTTC. The chain links TRBV5-8 to TRBJ2-5, with 8 bases identical to TRBD1. This CDR3 region has 15 residues. From germline, CDR1 is SGHTS and CDR2 YDEGEE. V was clipped by 4 bases and J by 3 bases; unmatched bases: 8.

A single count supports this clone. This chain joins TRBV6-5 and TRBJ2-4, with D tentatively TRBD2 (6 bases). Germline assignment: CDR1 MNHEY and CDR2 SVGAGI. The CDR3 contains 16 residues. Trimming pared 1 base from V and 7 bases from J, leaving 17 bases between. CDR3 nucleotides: TGTGCCAGCAGTTACTTCTCTAGCGCCTCTGGGAACATTCAGTACTTC. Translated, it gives CASSYFSSASGNIQYF.

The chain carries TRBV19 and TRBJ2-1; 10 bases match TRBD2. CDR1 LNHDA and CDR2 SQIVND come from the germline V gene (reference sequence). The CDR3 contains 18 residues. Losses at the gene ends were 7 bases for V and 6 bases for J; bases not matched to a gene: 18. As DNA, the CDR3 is TGTGCCAGTACCTTCAACCAGCGGGAGGGCCGGCGGGGCAATGAGCAGTTCTTC. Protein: CASTFNQREGRRGNEQFF.

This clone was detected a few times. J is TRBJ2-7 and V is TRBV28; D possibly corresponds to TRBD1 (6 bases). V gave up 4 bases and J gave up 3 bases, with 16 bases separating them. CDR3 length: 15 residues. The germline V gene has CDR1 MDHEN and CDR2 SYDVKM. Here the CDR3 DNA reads TGTGCCAGCAGTTCGGCCGGACAGTCTATCTACGAGCAGTACTTC. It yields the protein CASSSAGQSIYEQYF. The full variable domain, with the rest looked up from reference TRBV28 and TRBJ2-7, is DVKVTQSSRYLVKRTGEKVFLECVQDMDHENMFWYRQDPGLGLRLIYFSYDVKMKEKGDIPEGYSVSREKKERFSLILESASTNQTSMYLCASSSAGQSIYEQYFGPGTRLTVT.

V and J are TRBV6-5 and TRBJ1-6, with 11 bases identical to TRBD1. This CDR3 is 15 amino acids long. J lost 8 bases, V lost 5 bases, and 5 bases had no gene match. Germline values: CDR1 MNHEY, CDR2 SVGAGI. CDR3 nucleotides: TGTGCCAGCAGTAGTGGACAGGGGGCATATTCACCCCTCCACTTT. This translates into CASSSGQGAYSPLHF.